The 20 T cell receptor beta chains below come from one sample, sequenced in a study of blood T cell repertoires in COVID-19. Assay used: immunoSEQ multiplex PCR; TCRdb lists only in-frame clones, some missing. The sample has a few hundred thousand clones; around 87% are singletons. Sequenced sample: peripheral blood. These receptors all come from a woman between 50 and 59 years old with acute or convalescent COVID-19.

The V gene is TRBV29-1, the J gene TRBJ1-4, with D perhaps matching TRBD1 (5 bases). Germline V gene data show CDR1 as SQVTM and CDR2 as ANQGSEA. The CDR3 contains 14 residues. The V gene lost 0 bases and the J gene lost 10 bases, with 15 bases spanning the gap. DNA of the CDR3: TGCAGCGTTGAAGATGGAGGGGTTCCGGGAAAACTGTTTTTT. This codes for CSVEDGGVPGKLFF.

The sample holds many counts of this clone. The rearrangement uses TRBV6-6 and TRBJ2-3; TRBD2 might be the D (6 bases). CDR1 and CDR2 (germline): MNHNY, SVGAGI (reference sequence). The CDR3 extends over 15 amino acids. The V end lost 11 bases, the J end lost 1 base, and 19 bases lay between the germline ends. For the CDR3, the DNA is TGTGCCGCCAGCAGTCTCCAGCGGGGCACAGATACGCAGTATTTT. Its translation: CAASSLQRGTDTQYF.

The chain employs TRBV5-4 and TRBJ2-1, with TRBD2 matching over 10 bases. The germline CDR1 and CDR2 sequences are SGHNT and YYREEE (reference sequence). The CDR3 consists of 15 residues. With V trimmed by 1 base and J by 8 bases, 6 bases remained unmatched. The CDR3 spells CASSLTASGSHEQFF. As DNA, the CDR3 is TGTGCCAGCAGCTTGACGGCTAGCGGGAGCCATGAGCAGTTCTTC.

The chain employs TRBV2 and TRBJ2-7, with unresolved D. Germline lookup yields CDR1 SNHLY and CDR2 FYNNEI. The CDR3 has 12 amino acids. Trimming pared 5 bases from V and 6 bases from J, leaving 11 bases between. CDR3 in amino acids: CASSLVSSEQYF. The CDR3 bases are TGTGCCAGCAGTTTGGTCAGTTCCGAGCAGTACTTC.

The chain links TRBV29-1 to TRBJ2-7; 16 nucleotides agree with TRBD2. The CDR3 sequence is 17 residues long. The germline gives CDR1 SQVTM, CDR2 ANQGSEA. DNA of the CDR3: TGCAGTGTAATACCGGGGACTAGCGGGAGGGCGTCCTACGAGCAGTACTTC. Protein: CSVIPGTSGRASYEQYF.

The rearrangement uses TRBV5-1 and TRBJ1-2; 7 bases align to TRBD1. CDR1 and CDR2 from the germline V gene are SGHRS and YFSETQ. Unmatched junction bases numbered 1, after V lost 2 bases and J lost 3 bases. The CDR3 consists of 13 residues. The chain's CDR3 is CASSFTGDYGYTF. In nucleotides, the CDR3 is TGCGCCAGCAGCTTCACAGGGGACTATGGCTACACCTTC.

The chain recombines TRBV7-2 with TRBJ2-5; 7 bases line up with TRBD1. After removal of 6 bases from V and 3 bases from J, the junction contained 7 bases not matched to a gene. There are 14 residues in the CDR3. Germline V lookup: CDR1 SGHTA, CDR2 FQGNSA. The CDR3 reads CASRLSGTEETQYF. The CDR3 bases are TGTGCCAGCAGGCTGTCCGGGACAGAAGAGACCCAGTACTTC.

The gene calls are TRBV15 and TRBJ1-5, with a tentative D call TRBD1 (6 bases). Germline lookup yields CDR1 LNHNV and CDR2 YYDKDF (reference sequence). The CDR3 totals 16 residues. V was clipped by 1 base and J by 3 bases, with 13 bases between them. CDR3 nucleotides: TGTGCCACCAGCAGAGCTAGGACAGCGCTCAATCAGCCCCAGCATTTT. Its translation: CATSRARTALNQPQHF.

The V gene is TRBV5-1, the J gene TRBJ2-5; TRBD2 is a possible D gene (5 bases). Germline assignment: CDR1 SGHRS and CDR2 YFSETQ. Trimming cost V 2 bases and J 1 base, with 9 bases left between them. The length of the CDR3 is 14 residues. The CDR3 protein is CASSFYGVQETQYF. CDR3 coding DNA: TGCGCCAGCAGCTTTTACGGGGTCCAAGAGACCCAGTACTTC.

The chain uses TRBV5-6 and TRBJ1-4; possibly TRBD1 for D (5 bases). The CDR3 totals 14 residues. The germline V and J ends were trimmed by 4 bases and 0 bases, with 7 bases remaining between them. Germline V lookup: CDR1 SGHDT, CDR2 YYEEEE. CDR3 in amino acids: CASSNRSTNEKLFF. As DNA, the CDR3 is TGTGCCAGCAGCAACAGGTCAACTAATGAAAAACTGTTTTTT.

The rearrangement links TRBV27 to TRBJ2-7; 9 bases agree with TRBD2. CDR1 is MNHEY and CDR2 is SMNVEV in the germline V gene (reference sequence). The CDR3 runs to 16 residues. Trimming removed 5 bases from V and 0 bases from J; junction bases left unmatched: 8. The CDR3 loop reads CASSLRLADPSYEQYF. The CDR3 coding sequence is TGTGCCAGCAGTCTCCGACTAGCGGACCCCTCCTACGAGCAGTACTTC.

This rearrangement joins TRBV5-1 to TRBJ2-3; D is possibly TRBD1 (5 bases). CDR1 is SGHRS and CDR2 is YFSETQ in the germline V gene. The CDR3 contains 14 residues. V gave up 1 base and J gave up 6 bases, with 12 bases separating them. CDR3 sequence: CASSLSPRADTQYF. The CDR3 bases are TGCGCCAGCAGCTTGAGTCCCAGGGCGGATACGCAGTATTTT.

This chain links TRBV11-3 with TRBJ2-5; D perhaps matches TRBD2 (5 bases). In germline, CDR1 is SGHNT, CDR2 YENEEA. V was shortened by 5 bases and J by 6 bases, with 13 bases between the two germline ends. The CDR3 runs 13 residues. The CDR3 loop is CASSLEGRKTQYF. Here the CDR3 DNA reads TGTGCCAGCAGCCTCGAGGGCCGGAAGACCCAGTACTTC.

This chain uses TRBV28 with TRBJ2-1; 16 positions match TRBD2. This CDR3 region has 18 residues. Germline V CDR1 and CDR2: MDHEN, SYDVKM. V dropped 3 bases and J dropped 7; count of bases not matched to a gene: 9. The CDR3 is CASSLAGLAGGPRNEQFF. The CDR3 DNA reads TGTGCCAGCAGTTTGGCGGGACTAGCGGGAGGGCCAAGGAATGAGCAGTTCTTC.

The chain is built from TRBV2 and TRBJ2-2; TRBD1 matches at 10 bases. CDR1 and CDR2 (germline): SNHLY, FYNNEI. The CDR3 is 15 residues long. Trimming cost V 6 bases and J 7 bases; bases outside gene matches: 8. The DNA for the CDR3 is TGTGCCAGCAGCGTAGGACAGGGGGGGTTCGGGGAGCTGTTTTTT. Its translation: CASSVGQGGFGELFF.

The chain recombines TRBV11-3 with TRBJ2-5; 7 bases are shared with TRBD2. J was trimmed by 7 bases and V by 0 bases; bases with no gene match: 5. In germline, CDR1 is SGHNT, CDR2 YENEEA. CDR3 length: 14 amino acids. The CDR3 loop reads CASSLEREFGTQYF. The CDR3 DNA sequence: TGTGCCAGCAGCTTAGAGCGGGAGTTCGGGACCCAGTACTTC.

The rearrangement joins TRBV5-1 to TRBJ1-1; 8 bases are shared with TRBD1. CDR1 is SGHRS and CDR2 is YFSETQ in the germline V gene. The length of the CDR3 is 15 residues. V dropped 3 bases and J dropped 3; count of bases not matched to a gene: 7. The DNA for the CDR3 is TGCGCCAGCAGCTCAATTGGACAGGGTTACACTGAAGCTTTCTTT. Protein sequence: CASSSIGQGYTEAFF.

CDR3 residues: CATSDSQGALSEAFF. In DNA form, the CDR3 reads TGTGCCACCAGTGATTCACAGGGGGCTCTATCTGAAGCTTTCTTT. The V call is TRBV24-1, the J call TRBJ1-1; 9 bases line up with TRBD1. Germline CDR1 is KGHDR and CDR2 is SFDVKD. The CDR3 consists of 15 residues. J lost 6 bases, V lost 2 bases, and 6 bases had no gene match.

This sequence joins TRBV18 and TRBJ1-1; perhaps TRBD1 as D (6 bases). The ends were cut back, 6 bases at V and 3 bases at J, with 14 bases in the middle. Looked up from germline, CDR1 is KGHSH and CDR2 is LQKENI. The CDR3 totals 14 residues. The CDR3 region is CASSPTGSDTEAFF. The CDR3 DNA follows: TGTGCCAGCTCCCCCACAGGGTCGGACACTGAAGCTTTCTTT.

The chain is built from TRBV6-5 and TRBJ2-2, with 8 nucleotides matching TRBD2. Germline V gene data show CDR1 as MNHEY and CDR2 as SVGAGI. The CDR3 has 16 residues. V dropped 0 bases and J dropped 2; count of bases not matched to a gene: 2. CDR3 in DNA: TGTGCCAGCAGTTACTCGGGACTAGTTAACACCGGGGAGCTGTTTTTT. This encodes CASSYSGLVNTGELFF.